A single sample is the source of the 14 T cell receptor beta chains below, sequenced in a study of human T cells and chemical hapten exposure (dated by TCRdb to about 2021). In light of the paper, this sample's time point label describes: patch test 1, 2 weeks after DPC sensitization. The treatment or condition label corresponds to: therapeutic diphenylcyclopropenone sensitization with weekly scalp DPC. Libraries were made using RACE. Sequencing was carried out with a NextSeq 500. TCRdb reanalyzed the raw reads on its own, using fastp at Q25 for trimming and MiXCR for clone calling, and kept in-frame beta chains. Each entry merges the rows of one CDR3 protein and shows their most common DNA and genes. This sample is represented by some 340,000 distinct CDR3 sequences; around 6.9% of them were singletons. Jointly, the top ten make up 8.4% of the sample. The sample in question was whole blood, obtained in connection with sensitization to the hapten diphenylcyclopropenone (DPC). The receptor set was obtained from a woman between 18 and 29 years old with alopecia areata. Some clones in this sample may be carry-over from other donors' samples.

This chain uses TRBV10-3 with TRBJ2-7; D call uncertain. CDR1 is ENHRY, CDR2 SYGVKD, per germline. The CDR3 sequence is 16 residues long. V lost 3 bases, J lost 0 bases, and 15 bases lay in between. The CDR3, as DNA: TGTGCCATCAGTGATAAGGGTAGCCTGAGCTCCTACGAGCAGTACTTC. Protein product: CAISDKGSLSSYEQYF.

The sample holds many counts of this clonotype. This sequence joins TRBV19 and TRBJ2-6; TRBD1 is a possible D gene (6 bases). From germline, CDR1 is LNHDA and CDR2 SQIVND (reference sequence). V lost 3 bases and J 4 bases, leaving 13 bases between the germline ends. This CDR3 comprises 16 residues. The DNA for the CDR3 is TGTGCCAGTAGTATTCTACAGGGAACAGGGGCCAACGTCCTGACTTTC. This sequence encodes CASSILQGTGANVLTF.

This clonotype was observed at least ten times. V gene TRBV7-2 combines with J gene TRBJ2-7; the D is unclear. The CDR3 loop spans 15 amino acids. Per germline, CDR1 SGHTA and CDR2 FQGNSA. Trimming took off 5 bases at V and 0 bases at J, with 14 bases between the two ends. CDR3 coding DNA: TGTGCCAGCAGCCCACAAGGCCCCAGCTCCTACGAGCAGTACTTC. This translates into CASSPQGPSSYEQYF.

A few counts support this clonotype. As DNA, the CDR3 is TGTGCCAGCAGCACAGGGGCCAGTGGTACTGAAGCTTTCTTT. This gives the protein CASSTGASGTEAFF. The V call is TRBV12-3 or TRBV12-4, the J call TRBJ1-1; 7 nucleotides align to TRBD1. This CDR3 is built from 14 residues. With 6 bases clipped from V and 5 bases from J, the junction kept 9 bases outside the gene matches.

CDR3 protein: CASSPGMVGPSGANVLTF. DNA of the CDR3: TGTGCCAGCAGCCCCGGGATGGTTGGGCCTTCTGGGGCCAACGTCCTGACTTTC. J is TRBJ2-6 and V is TRBV7-2, with TRBD2 as a possible D gene (5 bases). The CDR3 extends over 18 amino acids. Deletions cut 5 bases from V and 1 base from J, with 18 bases between. Per germline, CDR1 SGHTA and CDR2 FQGNSA.

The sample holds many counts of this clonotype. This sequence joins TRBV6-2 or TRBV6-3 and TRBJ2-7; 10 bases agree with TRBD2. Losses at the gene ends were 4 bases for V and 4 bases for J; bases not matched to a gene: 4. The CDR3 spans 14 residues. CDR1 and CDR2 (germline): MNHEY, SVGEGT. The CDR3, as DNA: TGTGCCAGCAGTTCCCAACTAGCGGGGTACGAGCAGTACTTC. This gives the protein CASSSQLAGYEQYF.

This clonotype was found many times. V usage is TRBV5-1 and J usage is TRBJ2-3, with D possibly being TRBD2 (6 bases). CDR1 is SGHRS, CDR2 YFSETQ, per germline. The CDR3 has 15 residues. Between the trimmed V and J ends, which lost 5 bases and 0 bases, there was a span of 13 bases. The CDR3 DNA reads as TGCGCCAGCAGATTAGATGGGGGGAGCACAGATACGCAGTATTTT. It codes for CASRLDGGSTDTQYF.

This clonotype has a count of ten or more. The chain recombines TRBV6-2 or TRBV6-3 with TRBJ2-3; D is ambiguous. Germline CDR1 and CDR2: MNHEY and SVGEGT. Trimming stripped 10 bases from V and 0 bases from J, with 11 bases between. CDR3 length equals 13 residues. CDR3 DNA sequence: TGTGCCACGAAGGCACTAAGCACAGATACGCAGTATTTT. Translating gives CATKALSTDTQYF.

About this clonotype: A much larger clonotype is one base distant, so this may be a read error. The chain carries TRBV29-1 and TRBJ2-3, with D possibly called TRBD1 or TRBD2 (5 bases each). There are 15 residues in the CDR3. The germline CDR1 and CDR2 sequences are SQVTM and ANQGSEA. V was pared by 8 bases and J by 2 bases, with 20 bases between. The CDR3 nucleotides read TGCAGCTCTACTACGGGGCCGGGGACCACAGATACGCAGTATTTT. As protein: CSSTTGPGTTDTQYF.

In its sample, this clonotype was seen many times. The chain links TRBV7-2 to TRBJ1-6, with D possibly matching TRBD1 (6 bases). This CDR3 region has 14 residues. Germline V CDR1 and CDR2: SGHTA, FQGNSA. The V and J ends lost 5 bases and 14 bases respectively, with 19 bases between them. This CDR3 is CASSPGVVFTALHF. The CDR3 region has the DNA TGTGCCAGCAGCCCAGGGGTCGTCTTTACGGCCCTCCACTTT.

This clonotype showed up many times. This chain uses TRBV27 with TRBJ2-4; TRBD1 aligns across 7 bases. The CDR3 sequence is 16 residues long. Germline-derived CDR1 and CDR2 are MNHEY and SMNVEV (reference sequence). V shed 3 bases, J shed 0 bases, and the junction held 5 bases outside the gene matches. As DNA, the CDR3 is TGTGCCAGCAGTTTGGGACAGATTCTAGCCAAAAACATTCAGTACTTC. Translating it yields CASSLGQILAKNIQYF.

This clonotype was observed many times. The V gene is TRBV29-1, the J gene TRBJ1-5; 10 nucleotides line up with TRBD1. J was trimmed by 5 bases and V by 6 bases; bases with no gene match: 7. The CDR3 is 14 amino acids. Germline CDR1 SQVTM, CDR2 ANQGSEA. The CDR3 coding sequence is TGCAGCGTGCAAACCGGGACAGGGGATCAGCCCCAGCATTTT. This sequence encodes CSVQTGTGDQPQHF.

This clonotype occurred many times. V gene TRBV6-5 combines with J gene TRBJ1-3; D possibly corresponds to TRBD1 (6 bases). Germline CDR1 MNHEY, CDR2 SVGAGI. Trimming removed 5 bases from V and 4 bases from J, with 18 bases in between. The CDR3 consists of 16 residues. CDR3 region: CASSQNRVPYGNTIYF. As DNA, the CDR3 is TGTGCCAGCAGTCAAAACAGGGTCCCCTACGGAAACACCATATATTTT.

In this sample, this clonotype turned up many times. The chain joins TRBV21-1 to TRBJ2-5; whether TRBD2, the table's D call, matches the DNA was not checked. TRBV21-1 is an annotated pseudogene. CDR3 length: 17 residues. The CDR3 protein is CASSKAGLAGGQETQYF. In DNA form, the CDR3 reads TGTGCCAGCAGCAAAGCTGGACTAGCGGGGGGGCAAGAGACCCAGTACTTC.